A single sample is the source of the 10 T cell receptor beta chains below, sequenced in a study of neurological immune-mediated disorders. TCRdb re-analysed the 5' RACE reads in MiXCR, keeping a single row per CDR3 protein. Altogether 10,000 to 12,000 distinct CDR3 sequences are present, under 25% being singletons, with the ten largest covering roughly an eighth. The sample taken for sequencing was CD8+ T cells from blood. The receptor source for this set is a woman in her forties with multiple sclerosis.

This clonotype was picked up many times. The CDR3: CASSLQDTEAFF. CDR3 bases: TGTGCCAGCAGCCTACAAGACACTGAAGCTTTCTTT. The chain recombines TRBV5-6 with TRBJ1-1, with D unresolved. V was cut by 4 bases and J by 3 bases, with 7 bases left in between. Germline-derived CDR1 and CDR2 are SGHDT and YYEEEE. CDR3 length: 12 residues.

This clonotype was seen ten or more times. The genes are TRBV9 and TRBJ1-1, with D possibly TRBD1 on 5 matching bases. The CDR3 has 16 residues. Looked up from germline, CDR1 is SGDLS and CDR2 is YYNGEE. Trimming shortened V by 1 base and J by 8 bases, and 21 bases separated the two germline ends. The CDR3 spells CASSVSTSTAREEAFF. The CDR3 DNA reads as TGTGCCAGCAGCGTATCCACCTCGACAGCGCGGGAAGAAGCTTTCTTT.

Relative to its sample, this clonotype is medium-sized. The rearrangement uses TRBV29-1 and TRBJ2-7, with 10 bases that match TRBD1. Germline CDR1 and CDR2: SQVTM and ANQGSEA. V shed 6 bases, J shed 2 bases, and the junction held 7 bases outside the gene matches. The CDR3 totals 14 residues. CDR3 nucleotide sequence: TGCAGCGTCGGTAGTGGGACAGGGGCCTACGAGCAGTACTTC. Amino acids: CSVGSGTGAYEQYF.

In its sample, this clonotype was seen many times. The rearrangement links TRBV6-5 to TRBJ1-6, with unresolved D. This CDR3 has 14 amino acids. CDR1 is MNHEY and CDR2 is SVGAGI in the germline V gene. The V end lost 6 bases, the J end lost 5 bases, and 11 bases lay between the germline ends. This chain's CDR3 is CASSLDGHNSPLHF. The CDR3 coding sequence is TGTGCCAGCAGCCTGGACGGTCATAATTCACCCCTCCACTTT.

In this sample, this clonotype turned up many times. This chain links TRBV27 with TRBJ2-3; D uncertain. The CDR3 contains 15 residues. The germline V gene has CDR1 MNHEY and CDR2 SMNVEV (reference sequence). The ends were cut back, 6 bases at V and 3 bases at J, with 16 bases in the middle. CDR3 in DNA: TGTGCCAGCAGGCCCGCCGGGTTCCGGACAGATACGCAGTATTTT. Encoded protein: CASRPAGFRTDTQYF.

The chain recombines TRBV24-1 with TRBJ2-1; no reliable D call. V dropped 3 bases and J dropped 7 bases, with 12 bases sitting between them. The CDR3 is made up of 14 amino acids. Germline V CDR1 and CDR2: KGHDR, SFDVKD. The CDR3 DNA is TGTGCCACCAGTGATGAGCCTAGAAGGAATGAGCAGTTCTTC. It yields the protein CATSDEPRRNEQFF.

This clonotype was seen many times. This CDR3 reads CAAGQLPWEQYF. As DNA, the CDR3 is TGTGCCGCCGGACAGCTTCCCTGGGAGCAGTACTTC. The V call is TRBV10-3, the J call TRBJ2-7, with a tentative D call TRBD1 (6 bases). There are 12 residues in the CDR3. CDR1 ENHRY and CDR2 SYGVKD come from the germline V gene. Trimming removed 11 bases at V and 7 bases at J, with 18 bases between.

The V call is TRBV4-1, the J call TRBJ2-7; D may be TRBD1 (6 bases). CDR3 length: 15 residues. V was shortened by 6 bases and J by 5 bases, with 20 bases between the two germline ends. In germline, CDR1 is MGHRA, CDR2 YSYEKL. The CDR3 sequence: CASRSLGALKDEQYF. In DNA form, the CDR3 reads TGCGCCAGCAGGTCGTTGGGGGCGCTTAAGGACGAGCAGTACTTC.

As regards this clonotype: Given a much more abundant clone one base away, this may be a read error. The chain uses TRBV11-3 and TRBJ2-3, with a tentative D call TRBD1 (6 bases). The V gene lost 5 bases and the J gene lost 1 base, with 10 bases spanning the gap. Germline CDR1 reads SGHNT; CDR2 reads YENEEA. The CDR3 runs to 14 residues. CDR3 amino acids: CASSPWGRTDTQYF. CDR3 sequence (DNA): TGTGCCAGCAGCCCTTGGGGGCGCACAGATACGCAGTATTTT. Using reference TRBV11-3 and TRBJ2-3 for the parts outside the CDR3, the full variable domain is EAGVVQSPRYKIIEKKQPVAFWCNPISGHNTLYWYLQNLGQGPELLIRYENEEAVDDSQLPKDRFSAERLKGVDSTLKIQPAELGDSAVYLCASSPWGRTDTQYFGPGTRLTVL.

This clonotype is labeled as medium-sized. The rearrangement links TRBV29-1 to TRBJ1-1; D not certain. Germline V CDR1 and CDR2: SQVTM, ANQGSEA. V was cut by 2 bases and J by 1 base, with 8 bases left in between. CDR3 size: 13 residues. The CDR3 here is CSVEIPWNTEAFF. CDR3 bases: TGCAGCGTTGAAATCCCATGGAACACTGAAGCTTTCTTT.